A selection of T cell receptor beta chains follows, all from one sample in a study of T cell repertoires in cytomegalovirus infection. MiXCR was run by TCRdb on the reads, yielding one entry per CDR3 protein. The sample records 550,000 to 700,000 distinct CDR3 sequences, over 35% being singletons. These receptors' antigens are unknown. Sample: cultured PBMCs, taken from culture after CMV antigen stimulation. The receptors here all came from a human donor in good health (CMV status not recorded). Some clones in this sample may be carry-over from other donors' samples. CDR3s include the opening cysteine and the closing phenylalanine or tryptophan. A D gene is named only where the DNA matches it firmly. Some rows mark clone size as missing; the rest say once, few, many or name a class of expanded clone.

J,V,D,size,CDR3,DNA
TRBJ2-3,TRBV7-2,.,many,CASSLEGNTQYF,TGTGCCAGCAGCTTAGAAGGGAATACGCAGTATTTT
TRBJ1-5,TRBV7-8,TRBD1,.,CASRAGQGWRSNQPQHF,TGTGCCAGCAGGGCGGGACAGGGATGGAGGAGCAATCAGCCCCAGCATTTT
TRBJ1-2,TRBV7-2,.,.,CASSPPNNPYGYTF,TGTGCCAGCAGCCCCCCGAACAATCCCTATGGCTACACCTTC
TRBJ2-3,TRBV7-2,TRBD1,few,CASSLRRGLNTQYF,TGTGCCAGCAGCTTGCGCAGGGGGCTGAATACGCAGTATTTT
TRBJ1-5,TRBV28,TRBD1,.,CASSESGTGAGQPQHF,TGTGCCAGCAGCGAGTCCGGGACAGGGGCAGGACAGCCCCAGCATTTT
TRBJ1-5,TRBV20-1,TRBD1,.,CSAGDRGNQPQHF,TGCAGTGCTGGGGACAGGGGCAATCAGCCCCAGCATTTT
TRBJ2-1,TRBV15,.,.,CATSRGTAYNEQFF,TGTGCCACCAGCAGAGGGACAGCTTACAATGAGCAGTTCTTC
TRBJ2-3,TRBV6-6,.,.,CASLRDTNTDTQYF,TGTGCCAGCCTCCGGGACACGAACACAGATACGCAGTATTTT
TRBJ1-4,TRBV29-1,.,.,CSVEVRRKLFF,TGCAGCGTTGAAGTTCGGCGAAAACTGTTTTTT
TRBJ2-2,TRBV7-2,.,.,CASSLMGELFF,TGTGCCAGCAGCTTGATGGGGGAGCTGTTTTTT
TRBJ2-1,TRBV7-2,.,.,CASSLAVLAGSYREQFF,TGTGCCAGCAGCTTAGCCGTGCTAGCAGGCTCATACCGCGAGCAGTTCTTC
TRBJ1-5,TRBV6-6,.,few,CATYRAGSNQPQHF,TGTGCCACCTACAGGGCGGGAAGCAATCAGCCCCAGCATTTT
TRBJ1-3,TRBV7-9,.,few,CASAEPGNTIYF,TGTGCCAGCGCGGAACCTGGAAACACCATATATTTT
TRBJ1-4,TRBV11-2,.,few,CASSLEVDGDGGKLFF,TGTGCCAGCAGCTTAGAGGTTGACGGCGACGGAGGAAAACTGTTTTTT
TRBJ2-3,TRBV7-9,TRBD2,.,CASSSIRLASPSRRDTQYF,TGTGCCAGCAGCTCAATACGACTAGCGTCCCCCAGTCGACGGGATACGCAGTATTTT
TRBJ2-7,TRBV7-6,.,.,CASSLASGSSSYEQYF,TGTGCCAGCAGCTTAGCCTCAGGCTCCAGCTCCTACGAGCAGTACTTC
TRBJ2-5,TRBV6-5,.,.,CASSWSPRGQETQYF,TGTGCCAGCAGTTGGAGTCCCAGGGGTCAAGAGACCCAGTACTTC
TRBJ2-1,TRBV5-1,TRBD2,few,CASSLVLAGGYNEQFF,TGCGCCAGCAGCTTGGTATTAGCGGGGGGGTACAATGAGCAGTTCTTC